The present T cell receptor beta chain was sequenced within a study of prognosis after radiotherapy for stage I lung cancer. In the study overall: Tumor type comprised squamous cell carcinoma in 6 or 7 patients and adenocarcinoma in under 15.

TCR beta CDR3 amplification from genomic DNA was performed by two-round multiplex PCR. The use of primers specific to each TRBV and TRBJ gene characterized first-round PCR. TCRdb processed the multiplex PCR reads anew with MiXCR; each CDR3 protein has one entry. Of roughly 13,000 distinct CDR3 sequences in the sample, 47% were seen once. V gave up 2 bases and J gave up 3 bases; unmatched junction bases: 11. The germline CDR1 and CDR2 sequences are MNHEY and SVGEGT. The CDR3 is 19 residues long. The genes are TRBV6-2 or TRBV6-3 and TRBJ2-1, with 12 bases identical to TRBD2. Sequenced material: PBMCs, taken before or after stereotactic body radiation therapy (not recorded which). This sequence was found in a donor over 45 with non-small cell lung cancer. Here the CDR3 reads CASSYDSRLAGASYNEQFF. CDR3 nucleotides: TGTGCCAGCAGTTACGATTCGAGACTAGCGGGAGCTAGCTACAATGAGCAGTTCTTC.